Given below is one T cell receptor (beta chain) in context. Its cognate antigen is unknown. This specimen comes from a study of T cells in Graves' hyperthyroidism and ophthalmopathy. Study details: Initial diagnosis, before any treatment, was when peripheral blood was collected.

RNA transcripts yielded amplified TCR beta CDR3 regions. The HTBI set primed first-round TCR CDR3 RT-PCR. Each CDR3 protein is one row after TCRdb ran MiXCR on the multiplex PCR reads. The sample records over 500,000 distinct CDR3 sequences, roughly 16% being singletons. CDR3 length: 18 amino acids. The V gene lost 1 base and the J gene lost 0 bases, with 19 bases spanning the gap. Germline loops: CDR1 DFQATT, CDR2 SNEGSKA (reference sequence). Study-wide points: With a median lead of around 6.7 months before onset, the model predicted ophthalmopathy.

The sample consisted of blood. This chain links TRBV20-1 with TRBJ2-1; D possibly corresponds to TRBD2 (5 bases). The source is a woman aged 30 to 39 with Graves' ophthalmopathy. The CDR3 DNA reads TGCAGTGCTAGAGCCCTTAGCAGAAGAGGGAGCTCCTACAATGAGCAGTTCTTC. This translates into CSARALSRRGSSYNEQFF.